These T cell receptor beta chains were read from a single sample in a study of blood T cell repertoires in COVID-19. Assay: immunoSEQ multiplex PCR; the TCRdb copy retains only in-frame clones and omits some. Seen here are 470,000 or so clones, roughly 89% observed once, and the top ten hold around 4.5%. The sample comprised peripheral blood. These receptors all come from a young woman with acute or convalescent COVID-19. The CDR3 runs from the conserved cysteine through the conserved F or W. The order of the fields is J gene, CDR3 length, D gene, clone size, V gene, CDR3 DNA, CDR3 protein. The D gene is left open where the match is weak. Not all rows give a size; the values are once, few, many and, for expanded clones, a class.

j_call: TRBJ1-4; cdr3_length: 17; d_call: TRBD1; clone_size: -; v_call: TRBV5-6; cdr3_nt: TGTGCCAGCAGCTTGGGCCCGGGACAGGGCACTAATGAAAAACTGTTTTTT; cdr3_aa: CASSLGPGQGTNEKLFF
j_call: TRBJ1-1; cdr3_length: 16; d_call: TRBD1; clone_size: once; v_call: TRBV5-1; cdr3_nt: TGCGCCAGCAGCTTTTCCGGACAGGGGATTGCGGCTGAAGCTTTCTTT; cdr3_aa: CASSFSGQGIAAEAFF
j_call: TRBJ2-7; cdr3_length: 14; d_call: TRBD2; clone_size: -; v_call: TRBV20-1; cdr3_nt: TGCAGTGCTAGTCGGGAGGCGGTGAGCTACGAGCAGTACTTC; cdr3_aa: CSASREAVSYEQYF
j_call: TRBJ1-1; cdr3_length: 14; d_call: -; clone_size: -; v_call: TRBV6-2/TRBV6-3; cdr3_nt: TGTGCCAGCAGCCCAGCCCGGGATTGGTTTGAAGCTTTCTTT; cdr3_aa: CASSPARDWFEAFF
j_call: TRBJ1-6; cdr3_length: 16; d_call: -; clone_size: once; v_call: TRBV5-6; cdr3_nt: TGTGCCAGCAGCTTGCTGAGCTTAGCCTATAATTCACCCCTCCACTTT; cdr3_aa: CASSLLSLAYNSPLHF
j_call: TRBJ1-2; cdr3_length: 13; d_call: -; clone_size: -; v_call: TRBV10-1; cdr3_nt: TGCGCCAACGAGGATCCAAATTTATATGGCTACACCTTC; cdr3_aa: CANEDPNLYGYTF
j_call: TRBJ1-4; cdr3_length: 14; d_call: TRBD1; clone_size: -; v_call: TRBV5-4; cdr3_nt: TGTGCCAGCGGCCAATGGGACAGGGGGGAAAAACTGTTTTTT; cdr3_aa: CASGQWDRGEKLFF
j_call: TRBJ2-5; cdr3_length: 15; d_call: TRBD2; clone_size: -; v_call: TRBV24-1; cdr3_nt: TGTGCCACCAGTGATGTTAGCGGGGTTCAAGAGACCCAGTACTTC; cdr3_aa: CATSDVSGVQETQYF
j_call: TRBJ2-1; cdr3_length: 14; d_call: TRBD1; clone_size: -; v_call: TRBV5-5; cdr3_nt: TGTGCCAGCACCCTACAGGGGGCCCACAATGAGCAGTTCTTC; cdr3_aa: CASTLQGAHNEQFF
j_call: TRBJ2-7; cdr3_length: 13; d_call: -; clone_size: few; v_call: TRBV2; cdr3_nt: TGTGCCAGCAGTGAAAATCCCCCGTACGAGCAGTACTTC; cdr3_aa: CASSENPPYEQYF
j_call: TRBJ2-3; cdr3_length: 14; d_call: TRBD2; clone_size: -; v_call: TRBV19; cdr3_nt: TGTGCCAGTAGTATCGGGGGGGGGCCTGATACGCAGTATTTT; cdr3_aa: CASSIGGGPDTQYF
j_call: TRBJ2-3; cdr3_length: 15; d_call: TRBD2; clone_size: -; v_call: TRBV11-1; cdr3_nt: TGTGCCAGCAGCTTAAGGACTAGCGGCACAGATACGCAGTATTTT; cdr3_aa: CASSLRTSGTDTQYF
j_call: TRBJ2-3; cdr3_length: 12; d_call: -; clone_size: -; v_call: TRBV29-1; cdr3_nt: TGCAGCGTTGAACGGGGCACAGATACGCAGTATTTT; cdr3_aa: CSVERGTDTQYF
j_call: TRBJ2-5; cdr3_length: 15; d_call: TRBD2; clone_size: -; v_call: TRBV7-2; cdr3_nt: TGTGCCAGCAGCCCTCTAGCGGGGGGGCCGGAGACCCAGTACTTC; cdr3_aa: CASSPLAGGPETQYF
j_call: TRBJ2-1; cdr3_length: 15; d_call: TRBD1; clone_size: -; v_call: TRBV9; cdr3_nt: TGTGCCAGCAGCGGGACCGGGACAGCAAACAATGAGCAGTTCTTC; cdr3_aa: CASSGTGTANNEQFF
j_call: TRBJ1-5; cdr3_length: 16; d_call: -; clone_size: -; v_call: TRBV19; cdr3_nt: TGTGCCAGTAACCCCAGGACACAACTTAGCAATCAGCCCCAGCATTTT; cdr3_aa: CASNPRTQLSNQPQHF
j_call: TRBJ1-1; cdr3_length: 13; d_call: -; clone_size: -; v_call: TRBV5-8; cdr3_nt: TGTGCCAGCAGCACTTCGTGGAACACTGAAGCTTTCTTT; cdr3_aa: CASSTSWNTEAFF
j_call: TRBJ1-1; cdr3_length: 14; d_call: TRBD1; clone_size: -; v_call: TRBV25-1; cdr3_nt: TGTGCCAGCACGTCTGGGACAGGTCGGACTGAAGCTTTCTTT; cdr3_aa: CASTSGTGRTEAFF
j_call: TRBJ1-2; cdr3_length: 13; d_call: -; clone_size: -; v_call: TRBV3-1/TRBV3-2; cdr3_nt: TGTGCCAGCAGCCAAGCCCCAGGTGAGGGCTACACCTTC; cdr3_aa: CASSQAPGEGYTF
j_call: TRBJ1-1; cdr3_length: 15; d_call: TRBD1; clone_size: -; v_call: TRBV19; cdr3_nt: TGTGCCAGTAGTACAGTCGGACAGGCGAACACTGAAGCTTTCTTT; cdr3_aa: CASSTVGQANTEAFF
j_call: TRBJ2-3; cdr3_length: 16; d_call: TRBD2; clone_size: -; v_call: TRBV9; cdr3_nt: TGTGCCAGCAGCGTAGAAGCGGGGATGAGCACAGATACGCAGTATTTT; cdr3_aa: CASSVEAGMSTDTQYF
j_call: TRBJ2-5; cdr3_length: 15; d_call: TRBD2; clone_size: -; v_call: TRBV29-1; cdr3_nt: TGCAGCGTTGAACTTAGCGGGGGACAAGGTTTCGCCCAGTACTTC; cdr3_aa: CSVELSGGQGFAQYF
j_call: TRBJ1-2; cdr3_length: 13; d_call: TRBD1; clone_size: -; v_call: TRBV6-5; cdr3_nt: TGTGCCAGCAGGAGAACAGGGGGTATCGGCTACACCTTC; cdr3_aa: CASRRTGGIGYTF
j_call: TRBJ1-1; cdr3_length: 16; d_call: -; clone_size: -; v_call: TRBV5-1; cdr3_nt: TGCGCCAGCACCTTGACAGGCTCTAACATGAACACTGAAGCTTTCTTT; cdr3_aa: CASTLTGSNMNTEAFF
j_call: TRBJ2-5; cdr3_length: 13; d_call: TRBD1; clone_size: few; v_call: TRBV5-1; cdr3_nt: TGCGCCAGCAGCTCGGGACAGGAAGAGACCCAGTACTTC; cdr3_aa: CASSSGQEETQYF
j_call: TRBJ2-3; cdr3_length: 16; d_call: -; clone_size: -; v_call: TRBV14; cdr3_nt: TGTGCCACTAAAAAAGGGACACAGGACTTCACAGATACGCAGTATTTT; cdr3_aa: CATKKGTQDFTDTQYF
j_call: TRBJ1-5; cdr3_length: 15; d_call: -; clone_size: -; v_call: TRBV9; cdr3_nt: TGTGCCAGCAGCGTAGATATGGGGGGAAATCAGCCCCAGCATTTT; cdr3_aa: CASSVDMGGNQPQHF
j_call: TRBJ1-2; cdr3_length: 12; d_call: -; clone_size: -; v_call: TRBV29-1; cdr3_nt: TGCAGCGTTGAAGGACAGTACTATGGCTACACCTTC; cdr3_aa: CSVEGQYYGYTF
j_call: TRBJ2-2; cdr3_length: 15; d_call: TRBD2; clone_size: -; v_call: TRBV7-8; cdr3_nt: TGTGCCAGCAGTGCGGGGGGCGAGAACACCGGGGAGCTGTTTTTT; cdr3_aa: CASSAGGENTGELFF
j_call: TRBJ2-2; cdr3_length: 14; d_call: -; clone_size: -; v_call: TRBV7-3; cdr3_nt: TGTGCCAGCAGCTTAGCTCGGGGGACCGGGGAGCTGTTTTTT; cdr3_aa: CASSLARGTGELFF
j_call: TRBJ2-7; cdr3_length: 14; d_call: TRBD1; clone_size: -; v_call: TRBV28; cdr3_nt: TGTGCCAGCAGGGGACAGGGAGAGTTCCACGAGCAGTACTTC; cdr3_aa: CASRGQGEFHEQYF
j_call: TRBJ1-1; cdr3_length: 12; d_call: -; clone_size: once; v_call: TRBV11-2; cdr3_nt: TGTGCCAGCAGCCAGATTAACACTGAAGCTTTCTTT; cdr3_aa: CASSQINTEAFF
j_call: TRBJ2-1; cdr3_length: 15; d_call: TRBD2; clone_size: -; v_call: TRBV5-4; cdr3_nt: TGTGCCAGCAGCTTGGGTAGCGGGGGGGCTCATGAGCAGTTCTTC; cdr3_aa: CASSLGSGGAHEQFF
j_call: TRBJ2-7; cdr3_length: 14; d_call: -; clone_size: -; v_call: TRBV6-5; cdr3_nt: TGTGCCAGCAGTTGGGGCAAAGTCTCCTACGAGCAGTACTTC; cdr3_aa: CASSWGKVSYEQYF